This T cell receptor (beta chain) appears in the sequencing data of a study of blood T cells in healthy people across ages. This clonotype was picked up a small number of times. Its antigen is currently unknown. Study-wide points: A roughly linear fall in TCR beta diversity per million T cells was seen with increasing age. TCR beta diversity correlated strongly with naive T cell percentage.

CDR3 size: 12 residues. Deletions cut 6 bases from V and 6 bases from J, with 11 bases between. CDR1 and CDR2 (germline): MNHEY, SVGEGT. Next came a second PCR, run for about 7 to 12 cycles, which used a sample-barcoded 5' primer along with a J-beta primer mix. TCRdb re-called the 5' RACE reads with MiXCR, one entry per CDR3 protein. The sample lists some 1.4 million distinct CDR3 sequences, 35% to 45% occurring once. The chain uses TRBV6-2 or TRBV6-3 and TRBJ1-2; D is unresolved. The sequenced sample was blood. The source is a woman under 30 in good health. The DNA for the CDR3 is TGTGCCAGCAGCCGCGGGGAGGATGGCTACACCTTC. Its protein product is CASSRGEDGYTF.